This entry is about one T cell receptor (beta chain). Per the original methods: By means of reference gene primer amplification, nucleated cell counts were estimated. Measured with immunoSEQ multiplex PCR; TCRdb has only the in-frame clones, and not every one. That table furnishes V, J and clone size, whereas the DNA furnished D and trimming. The data show around 190,000 clones, about 88% seen once. The data derive from a study of blood T cell repertoires in COVID-19. Study in general: COVID-19 samples collected from the United States, Italy and Spain covered acute and convalescent phases.

CDR3 length equals 14 residues. Per germline, CDR1 MNHEY and CDR2 SVGAGI. V shed 2 bases and J shed 3 bases, with 8 bases lying between them. This sequence originates from a man in his late teens or twenties with active or convalescent COVID-19. The sequenced sample was peripheral blood. This chain uses TRBV6-5 with TRBJ1-3, with a possible D match to TRBD1 (6 bases). CDR3 amino acids: CASSYGQIGNTIYF. The CDR3 DNA sequence: TGTGCCAGCAGTTACGGACAGATTGGAAACACCATATATTTT.